Detailed here is one T cell receptor beta chain. This clone was picked up a small number of times. This receptor's antigen is unknown. Qualities for individual bases were not recorded, and no much larger clone is one base off. In total, more than 500 healthy bone marrow donors made up the cohort. Cohort members were all nominally healthy when sampled, although unrecorded immune exposures were likely present. The donor was CMV seronegative and belonged to the group of several hundred seronegative cohort members. Every donor gave a peripheral blood sample, and the peripheral blood mononuclear cells from that sample were used for TCR beta sequencing. Genomic DNA was extracted from the blood cell samples with the Qiagen DNeasy Blood Extraction Kit. The library was generated by the immunoSEQ multiplex PCR assay. The multiplex PCR relied on a mix of 60 forward primers for TCR Vbeta segments and 13 reverse primers for TCR Jbeta segments. The CDR3 region of rearranged TCR beta genes was amplified from genomic DNA by a multiplex PCR assay. The amplified TCR beta libraries were sequenced on the Illumina HiSeq System as 87-base-pair reads. Per the authors' processing: In a later analysis, 80 million or so unique TCR beta chains were counted across the approximately 640 repertoires, and roughly 11 million of these chains were shared by at least two donors. Raw reads were error-corrected and collapsed into unique sequences by a nearest-neighbor algorithm in which closely related sequences were merged to remove PCR and sequencing errors. V, D and J gene segments were assigned by aligning CDR3 sequences to IMGT reference sequences. Each retained sequence needed at least a six-nucleotide match to both a V gene segment and a J gene segment. A rearrangement was called productive if the CDR3 had no stop codons and remained in frame with V and J, and every other rearrangement was called non-productive. CDR3 was defined by IMGT convention, running from the second conserved V-encoded cysteine to the conserved J-encoded phenylalanine. In an earlier analysis of just under 600 of the donors, sequences lacking an unambiguous match to a single V gene segment were excluded. In an earlier analysis of 450 to 700 of the donors, V segments were called functional above 56.7% productive rearrangements and were called segregating when the between-donor standard deviation exceeded 5%. A statistical classification framework was built to diagnose cytomegalovirus status from the catalog of TCR beta chain sequences. A later analysis assigned V and J genes by comparing TCR nucleotide sequences with IMGT/GENE-DB human TR gene sequences. Using the TCRdist pipeline, a later analysis assigned CDR3 sequences along with most-parsimonious VDJ recombination scenarios. In a later analysis, each TCR beta chain was defined by its CDR3 amino acid sequence together with its V-gene family, and reads without a unique V-gene family were excluded. In a later analysis, several hundred highly shared, low-generation-probability nucleotide sequences were removed to address suspected cross-contamination and a sequencing artifact. In a later analysis, a clonal expansion index for each public chain was calculated from normalized within-repertoire ranks of inferred template counts. In a later analysis, generation probabilities were computed with a VDJ recombination model fitted to out-of-frame rearrangements, and the resulting probabilities were checked against IGoR. In a later analysis, hypergeometric tests were used to score TCR-TCR, TCR-HLA and TCR-CMV co-occurrence, with a repertoire-size bias correction applied to TCR pairs. In a later analysis, false discovery rates were estimated by permuting HLA or CMV assignments 20 times. In a later analysis, co-occurring TCRs were grouped using DBSCAN, with TCRdist sequence similarity added in when clustering inside HLA-allele-positive subsets. Repertoires with fewer than 30,000 or more than 120,000 public chains were left out of co-occurrence clustering, as were four to six repertoires with anomalous nucleotide sharing. In its TCRdb copy, this immuneACCESS table keeps in-frame sequences only and misses some clones. Where compared with another copy, unresolved V genes explain less than half of these, and the others have no known cause. V and J calls and clone size follow that table, whereas D and trimming were derived from the DNA. The sample table contains some 85,000 clones; only one count was recorded for roughly three quarters of them. The top ten hold 3.5% to 4.5% of the sample.

This specimen comes from a study of cytomegalovirus exposure and HLA in healthy donors (dated by TCRdb to between 2016 and 2019). For the study in its entirety: In an earlier analysis of roughly 500 of the donors, 276 Gb of sequence data and 117 million unique TCR beta sequences from about 180 million T cells were reported. Across 300 to 500 genotyped donors of the cohort, an average of approximately 220,000 unique TCR beta nucleotide sequences per donor were sequenced, and 15% to 20% of those sequences were non-productive. Alongside the repertoire data, information on donor age, sex, ethnicity and CMV serostatus was compiled. Typing coverage differed by locus: A, B, C, DRB1 and DQB1 were typed in roughly 620-640 donors, DQA1 in roughly 510, DPA1 in some 610, and DPB1 in 450 to 480. An early release that covered 500 to 800 HLA-typed donors contained approximately 320 gigabases of sequencing data and tens of millions of unique TCR sequences. HLA typing included class I and class II loci at four-digit resolution. Of the approximately 400 genotyped donors, less than 90% were placed in the genetic ancestry cluster associated with self-reported Caucasian donors. Every discovery cohort repertoire had been produced on one sequencing platform. Genome-wide SNP genotypes for about 55% of the 666 donors were used in a later genetic analysis, which treated that subset as a discovery cohort. The study profiled the T cell repertoires of 550 to 700 subjects by immunosequencing and related them to cytomegalovirus serostatus. Along with the approximately 650-subject first cohort, a separate validation cohort of some 130 different subjects was used. In an earlier analysis of a few hundred of the donors, high-throughput TCR beta sequencing was used to judge whether each TCR beta V gene segment behaved as functional or pseudogenic. Five DR-DQ haplotypes were handled as single units for association and clustering, since linkage in the cohort was strong. The later analysis used no new phenotypic data to find candidate immune exposures, relying instead on TCR beta sequences and their occurrence across donors. To predict cytomegalovirus infection status, the study brought together high-throughput TCR immunosequencing, statistical association of individual TCRs with disease status, and machine learning. A later analysis re-examined previously published TCR beta repertoires from 600 to 700 donors and added high-resolution HLA genotyping to investigate patterns of TCR occurrence. The study was designed to test whether signatures of past pathogen exposure could be identified by cataloging public T cell receptors.

CDR3 length: 16 amino acids, cysteine to phenylalanine. Of the read, only the CDR3 DNA is kept; its 48 bases are in frame from base 1. Trimming at the junction amounts to 3 bases on V and 6 bases on J, and the germline ends lie 19 bases apart. As encoded in the germline V gene (reference sequence), CDR1 is MNHEY while CDR2 is SMNVEV. The paper's findings and limits, for the study overall: The earlier analysis of a few hundred of the donors excluded roughly 17 rarely observed V segments, including chromosome 9 orphons, because counts were too low. The classifier was reported to diagnose cytomegalovirus status with high specificity and sensitivity in both the original and validation cohorts. A later genetic analysis reported fewer N-insertions in productive TCRs among donors in an Asian-associated ancestry cluster than the approximately 670-donor mean. Immune exposure information for the cohort was limited to CMV serostatus. The authors suggested that the approach could potentially be generalized to other disease states and immunological phenotypes. In this cohort, only TCR beta chains were sequenced, and detectable features were limited by the absence of alpha or paired-chain data. In the study, some 180 TCR beta chains were listed as associated with cytomegalovirus. A later analysis found that HLA-associated TCR beta chains were more clonally expanded and had lower generation probabilities than equally common non-associated chains. Assigning TCR associations to individual alleles was difficult when HLA alleles, especially DR and DQ, strongly co-occurred. Because the 87-base-pair reads could not distinguish some IMGT-functional V segments, including TRBV6-2 and TRBV6-3, those segments were excluded. Linkage disequilibrium might explain the correlated functional status among segregating V segments, but an unknown experimental factor could not be excluded. A later analysis found that TCR association rates varied across HLA loci, with DRB1 alleles showing the most associated TCRs and HLA-C alleles the fewest. In a later analysis, most CMV-associated TCR beta chains were found to appear HLA-restricted, with HLA associations seemingly driven largely by CMV exposure. A later genetic analysis associated a missense DCLRE1C variant with V-gene and J-gene trimming of TCR beta chains, and an independent cohort replicated the association. According to a later analysis, parvovirus B19, influenza, CMV and Epstein-Barr virus appeared linked to several top co-occurrence clusters. Three of the identified cytomegalovirus-associated TCR beta chains were confirmed in vitro to be specific for cytomegalovirus antigens. A further reported finding was that TCR beta sequences accurately predicted the HLA-A and HLA-B alleles for most subjects in the first cohort. Roughly uniform sequencing depth across donors was assumed in presence/absence analyses, although this assumption may not hold. At a false discovery rate of 0.05, a later analysis linked under 20,000 TCR beta sequences to specific HLA alleles. Most TCR sequences were observed very rarely across donors, whereas some public TCRs were present in many individuals. HLA typing was unavailable for some donors at each locus, so association tests used only the typed subset. A cluster of highly shared sequence variants was judged likely to represent a technical artifact of the sequencing pipeline. In an earlier analysis of 587 of the donors, most TCR beta V segments appeared in productive rearrangements about 90% or about 30% of the time, broadly matching IMGT annotations.

This receptor chain uses TRBV27 and TRBJ2-3; the D gene cannot be resolved reliably. The sample consisted of PBMCs. This receptor was obtained from a man aged 25-40 years in good health and CMV-seronegative. This receptor carries the CDR3 CASSFLNPVSKDTQYF. The nucleotide sequence reads TGTGCCAGCAGTTTCTTAAACCCAGTTAGCAAGGATACGCAGTATTTT.